The source of this TCR beta chain is a study of regulatory T cells in long-lasting Graves disease. Time point in this sample: newly diagnosed GD, antithyroid drugs for less than 3 months. There was RNA extracted from PBMCs, and the TCR library was made from it. The authors drew patients from an endocrinology department in Xi'an, China. Germline CDR1 and CDR2: LNHDA and SQIVND (reference sequence). The CDR3 totals 17 residues. V was shortened by 5 bases and J by 0 bases, with 17 bases between the two germline ends. Arm-PCR of CDR3 regions and iRepertoire HTBI primers were used to build TCR beta libraries. TCRdb re-called the multiplex PCR reads with MiXCR, one entry per CDR3 protein. This sample has about 440,000 distinct CDR3 sequences, with under 15% found just once. This same sample was also taken into another study, of T cells in Graves' hyperthyroidism and ophthalmopathy.

This chain uses TRBV19 with TRBJ1-3; maybe TRBD1 (5 bases). The source of this sequence is a woman younger than 45 with Graves disease. The specimen comprised peripheral blood mononuclear cells (PBMCs), sampled at new diagnosis, from a patient treated with antithyroid drugs. The CDR3 DNA sequence: TGTGCCAGTAGTGACAGAAGTTTTATCCTCTCTGGAAACACCATATATTTT. Its translation is CASSDRSFILSGNTIYF.